The 29 T cell receptor beta chains below all came from one sample that was sequenced in a study of early T cells in non-severe SARS-CoV-2 infection. TCRdb reprocessed the 5' RACE reads via MiXCR and lists one record per CDR3 protein. The data show about 83,000 distinct CDR3 sequences, roughly an eighth seen once. Material for sequencing was whole blood. The source is an adult who was a healthcare worker with PCR-confirmed SARS-CoV-2 infection or an uninfected control (not recorded which).

Only a few counts were recorded for this clonotype. The V gene is TRBV11-2, the J gene TRBJ2-5, with D unresolved. Looked up from germline, CDR1 is SGHAT and CDR2 is FQNNGV. Trimming removed 6 bases from V and 5 bases from J, with 7 bases in between. This CDR3 is built from 11 residues. DNA of the CDR3: TGTGCCAGCAGAAAGGATGAGACCCAGTACTTC. Protein sequence: CASRKDETQYF.

This clonotype was observed a handful of times. The chain uses TRBV30 and TRBJ2-7; perhaps D is TRBD1 or TRBD2 (6 bases each). V was shortened by 1 base and J by 2 bases, with 21 bases between the two germline ends. Germline CDR1 is GTSNPN and CDR2 is SVGIG (reference sequence). This CDR3 contains 17 residues. The CDR3 loop reads CAWSGAEEGVGTYEQYF. The CDR3 DNA reads as TGTGCCTGGAGTGGGGCTGAGGAGGGGGTCGGAACCTACGAGCAGTACTTC.

The V and J genes are TRBV18 and TRBJ2-7, with 9 bases that match TRBD1. CDR3 length: 16 residues. V shed 6 bases, J shed 2 bases, and the junction held 11 bases outside the gene matches. CDR1 and CDR2 (germline): KGHSH, LQKENI. The CDR3 sequence: CASSHSQGATTYEQYF. The DNA of the CDR3 is TGTGCCAGCTCGCATTCACAGGGGGCTACTACCTACGAGCAGTACTTC.

Many counts were recorded for this clonotype. V usage is TRBV18 and J usage is TRBJ2-3, with D unresolved. CDR1 and CDR2 (germline): KGHSH, LQKENI. The CDR3 covers 13 residues. Trimming left V 6 bases short and J 1 base short, with 8 bases between. The CDR3, as DNA: TGTGCCAGCTCGACGACCCGCACAGATACGCAGTATTTT. Protein sequence: CASSTTRTDTQYF. The full variable domain, with the rest looked up from reference TRBV18 and TRBJ2-3, is NAGVMQNPRHLVRRRGQEARLRCSPMKGHSHVYWYRQLPEEGLKFMVYLQKENIIDESGMPKERFSAEFPKEGPSILRIQQVVRGDSAAYFCASSTTRTDTQYFGPGTRLTVL.

This clonotype occurred a few times. The chain joins TRBV5-8 to TRBJ2-6, with no clear D. This CDR3 region has 19 residues. The V end lost 1 base, the J end lost 0 bases, and 17 bases lay between the germline ends. Germline CDR1 reads SGHTS; CDR2 reads YDEGEE. The CDR3 is CASSLRAVFRLSGANVLTF. The CDR3 DNA sequence: TGTGCCAGCAGCTTGCGGGCAGTCTTCCGCCTCTCTGGGGCCAACGTCCTGACTTTC.

With regard to this clonotype: This is likely a read error, given that the CDR3 carries no conserved phenylalanine or tryptophan at its end. This sequence joins TRBV5-5 and TRBJ2-1; 7 nucleotides agree with TRBD1. J gave up 2 bases and V 1 base, and 9 bases lay outside the gene matches. CDR3 length: 17 amino acids. Germline lookup yields CDR1 SGHKS and CDR2 YYEKEE (reference sequence). This CDR3 reads CASSLRGPTLAYNEQFS. CDR3 coding DNA: TGTGCCAGCAGCTTGAGGGGGCCCACTCTTGCCTACAATGAGCAGTTCTCC.

Points on this clonotype: A single base separates this from a much larger clone, so it may be a read error. This chain connects TRBV11-2 to TRBJ2-5; D is unclear. The CDR3 runs 13 residues. CDR1 SGHAT and CDR2 FQNNGV come from the germline V gene. V gave up 2 bases and J gave up 7 bases, with 11 bases separating them. The CDR3 spells CASSLWRTGTQYF. DNA of the CDR3: TGTGCCAGCAGCTTATGGCGAACGGGGACCCAGTACTTC.

This clonotype was seen a few times. The chain recombines TRBV28 with TRBJ2-7; D is ambiguous. Germline CDR1 is MDHEN and CDR2 is SYDVKM. The CDR3 length is 11 residues. Deletions cut 6 bases from V and 2 bases from J, with 5 bases between. The chain's CDR3 is CASRATYEQYF. In nucleotides, the CDR3 is TGTGCCAGCAGGGCCACCTACGAGCAGTACTTC.

This clonotype was detected many times. The J gene is TRBJ2-6, the V gene TRBV7-3; 8 nucleotides align to TRBD1. This CDR3 is built from 18 residues. The J segment lost 0 bases and the V segment lost 2 bases, leaving 6 bases of the junction unmatched. Looked up from germline, CDR1 is SGHTA and CDR2 is FQGTGA. The CDR3 protein is CASSLGTGHLSGANVLTF. In nucleotides, the CDR3 is TGTGCCAGCAGCTTAGGGACAGGACACCTCTCTGGGGCCAACGTCCTGACTTTC. The entire variable domain, with the rest obtained from reference TRBV7-3 and TRBJ2-6, is as follows: GAGVSQTPSNKVTEKGKYVELRCDPISGHTALYWYRQSLGQGPEFLIYFQGTGAADDSGLPNDRFFAVRPEGSVSTLKIQRTERGDSAVYLCASSLGTGHLSGANVLTFGAGSRLTVL.

The table lists this clonotype with a few counts. The chain recombines TRBV11-2 with TRBJ2-1; a possible D gene is TRBD1 (6 bases). V dropped 5 bases and J dropped 0 bases, with 20 bases sitting between them. CDR1 is SGHAT, CDR2 FQNNGV, per germline. This CDR3 comprises 18 residues. The CDR3 DNA is TGTGCCAGCAGCCCAGACACAGGGTGGGGCTCCTCCTACAATGAGCAGTTCTTC. Translated, it gives CASSPDTGWGSSYNEQFF.

This clonotype was observed a handful of times. The chain joins TRBV3-1 to TRBJ1-3, with no clear D. The CDR3 length is 16 residues. Germline V lookup: CDR1 LGHDT, CDR2 YNNKEL (reference sequence). Trimming shortened V by 9 bases and J by 0 bases, and 18 bases separated the two germline ends. The CDR3 DNA reads TGTGCCAGACCACTGACTTCGTTAAGCTCTGGAAACACCATATATTTT. This encodes CARPLTSLSSGNTIYF.

There are a few counts of this clonotype. This sequence joins TRBV6-6 and TRBJ1-3, with TRBD1 as a possible D gene (6 bases). V was trimmed by 6 bases and J by 0 bases, leaving 15 bases between them. The CDR3 sequence is 16 residues long. CDR1 and CDR2 from the germline V gene are MNHNY and SVGAGI (reference sequence). CDR3 DNA: TGTGCCAGCAGCTACGGACAGACTATCTCTGGAAACACCATATATTTT. Translated, it gives CASSYGQTISGNTIYF.

The rearrangement links TRBV7-6 to TRBJ2-5; no clear D. V gave up 1 base and J gave up 0 bases, with 6 bases separating them. The germline CDR1 and CDR2 sequences are SGHVS and FNYEAQ. The CDR3 loop spans 14 amino acids. The CDR3 DNA reads as TGTGCCAGCAGCTTAGGCCCTCACCAAGAGACCCAGTACTTC. As protein: CASSLGPHQETQYF.

This clonotype was counted between two and nine times. This chain links TRBV5-1 with TRBJ1-4; no reliable D call. Per germline, CDR1 SGHRS and CDR2 YFSETQ. Trimming removed 5 bases from V and 8 bases from J, with 16 bases in between. The CDR3 has 14 residues. CDR3 loop: CASSSEAPGEKLFF. The CDR3 bases are TGCGCCAGCAGTTCGGAGGCCCCCGGGGAAAAACTGTTTTTT.

This clonotype was seen more than once but under ten times. The chain employs TRBV20-1 and TRBJ2-7, with D maybe TRBD1 (5 bases). This CDR3 contains 13 residues. Germline loops: CDR1 DFQATT, CDR2 SNEGSKA (reference sequence). The V end was cut by 3 bases, the J end by 2 bases, with 11 bases between. Written as DNA, the CDR3 is TGCAGTGCTAGCAGGGTCGGGCCCTACGAGCAGTACTTC. This translates into CSASRVGPYEQYF.

This clonotype was detected many times. This sequence joins TRBV4-1 and TRBJ2-3; no firm D call. Germline CDR1 and CDR2: MGHRA and YSYEKL. Trimming took 1 base from V and 1 from J, leaving 6 bases between them. The CDR3 contains 14 residues. CDR3 nucleotides: TGCGCCAGCAGCCAAGCGGGCCGCACAGATACGCAGTATTTT. Its protein product is CASSQAGRTDTQYF.

The chain joins TRBV7-2 to TRBJ2-7, with 11 bases lining up with TRBD2. This CDR3 contains 14 residues. V was clipped by 7 bases and J by 7 bases; unmatched bases: 9. Germline CDR1 is SGHTA and CDR2 is FQGNSA. The CDR3 DNA is TGTGCCAGCAACGAACTAGCGGGAGTAAATGAGCAGTACTTC. Its protein product is CASNELAGVNEQYF.

This clonotype was detected only a few times. The rearrangement joins TRBV18 to TRBJ1-2, with 10 bases fitting TRBD1. This CDR3 is built from 15 residues. Germline CDR1 and CDR2: KGHSH and LQKENI. V trimming: 4 bases; J trimming: 4 bases; junction bases outside the gene matches: 6. CDR3 region: CASSLRQGAAYGYTF. In DNA, the CDR3 is TGTGCCAGCTCACTCAGACAGGGGGCGGCCTATGGCTACACCTTC.

The sample holds many counts of this clonotype. V usage is TRBV4-1 and J usage is TRBJ2-1, with 8 positions matching TRBD1. In germline, CDR1 is MGHRA, CDR2 YSYEKL. The CDR3 totals 16 residues. Losses at the gene ends were 0 bases for V and 3 bases for J; bases not matched to a gene: 4. CDR3 coding DNA: TGCGCCAGCAGCCAAGAGGGGACAGGACTCTACAATGAGCAGTTCTTC. This translates into CASSQEGTGLYNEQFF.

This clonotype was seen more than once but under ten times. The CDR3 DNA sequence: TGCAGCGTTGTTCGGGGGGGCTATGAGCAGTTCTTC. It yields the protein CSVVRGGYEQFF. V and J are TRBV29-1 and TRBJ2-1; the match to TRBD2 covers 8 bases. Germline CDR1 is SQVTM and CDR2 is ANQGSEA. V dropped 4 bases and J dropped 8; count of bases not matched to a gene: 4. CDR3 length: 12 residues.

In the case of this clonotype: This may be a read error: a much more frequent sequence differs by one nucleotide. The J gene is TRBJ2-1, the V gene TRBV18; D remains unclear. Germline CDR1 is KGHSH and CDR2 is LQKENI. CDR3 length equals 14 residues. Trimming shortened V by 3 bases and J by 10 bases, and 16 bases separated the two germline ends. The CDR3 coding sequence is TGTGCCAGCTCACCGCGGAGCCAGGCGAAAGAGCAGTTCTTC. It yields the protein CASSPRSQAKEQFF.

In its sample, this clonotype was seen a few times. The V gene is TRBV12-3 or TRBV12-4, the J gene TRBJ2-1, with TRBD1 identical over 9 bases. The CDR3 has 15 residues. The V and J ends lost 5 bases and 4 bases, in that order; junction bases with no gene match: 6. The CDR3 DNA is TGTGCCAGCAGTCCGGGACAGGGTTTTTACAATGAGCAGTTCTTC. Its translation: CASSPGQGFYNEQFF.

CDR3 DNA sequence: TGTGCCAGCAGCCAAGTGGGGAGGGTGAACACTGAAGCTTTCTTT. It codes for CASSQVGRVNTEAFF. The chain carries TRBV14 and TRBJ1-1; D uncertain. V gave up 1 base and J gave up 0 bases, with 9 bases separating them. The V gene's germline CDR1 is SGHDN and CDR2 FVKESK. This CDR3 spans 15 amino acids. Full variable domain (rest looked up from reference TRBV14 and TRBJ1-1): EAGVTQFPSHSVIEKGQTVTLRCDPISGHDNLYWYRRVMGKEIKFLLHFVKESKQDESGMPNNRFLAERTGGTYSTLKVQPAELEDSGVYFCASSQVGRVNTEAFFGQGTRLTVV.

CDR3 protein: CASSGIRGVRIEQYF. As DNA, the CDR3 is TGTGCCAGCAGCGGGATCCGGGGTGTAAGGATCGAGCAGTACTTC. The gene calls are TRBV6-2 or TRBV6-3 and TRBJ2-7, with D possibly TRBD2 on 5 matching bases. The CDR3 length is 15 residues. Germline V gene data show CDR1 as MNHEY and CDR2 as SVGEGT. The V gene lost 6 bases and the J gene lost 6 bases, with 21 bases spanning the gap.

This clonotype was counted at least ten times. The CDR3 spells CASSPGGPNTEAFF. In DNA, the CDR3 is TGTGCCAGCAGCCCCGGGGGTCCGAACACTGAAGCTTTCTTT. The chain combines TRBV5-6 with TRBJ1-1; D possibly corresponds to TRBD1 (5 bases). Germline CDR1 SGHDT, CDR2 YYEEEE. The CDR3 totals 14 residues. V was clipped by 4 bases and J by 1 base, with 11 bases between them.

The rearrangement links TRBV29-1 to TRBJ1-2, with a weak D call TRBD1 (5 bases). The germline gives CDR1 SQVTM, CDR2 ANQGSEA. The CDR3 has 13 residues. CDR3: CSGLAGSNYGYTF. Here the CDR3 DNA reads TGCAGTGGCCTGGCAGGGAGTAACTATGGCTACACCTTC.

This clonotype was picked up a small number of times. This chain connects TRBV6-1 to TRBJ1-2, with D possibly being TRBD1 (5 bases). The V gene's germline CDR1 is MNHNS and CDR2 SASEGT. Deletions cut 7 bases from V and 1 base from J, with 10 bases between. CDR3 length equals 13 residues. CDR3: CASTWDFNYGYTF. The CDR3 coding sequence is TGTGCCAGCACCTGGGACTTTAACTATGGCTACACCTTC.

This clonotype was seen only a few times. The chain links TRBV4-2 to TRBJ1-4, with no clear D. The germline gives CDR1 LGHNA, CDR2 YNFKEQ. The length of the CDR3 is 15 residues. V was clipped by 2 bases and J by 4 bases, with 11 bases between them. The CDR3 region is CASSQYEGVNEKLFF. The CDR3 region has the DNA TGTGCCAGCAGCCAATACGAGGGCGTTAATGAAAAACTGTTTTTT.

This clonotype was counted ten times or more. The gene calls are TRBV19 and TRBJ1-4; unclear D gene. The CDR3 length is 13 residues. Germline values: CDR1 LNHDA, CDR2 SQIVND (reference sequence). With 6 bases removed from V and 3 bases from J, the gap between germline ends came to 8 bases. In DNA form, the CDR3 reads TGTGCCAGTAGCCCAGAATCTAATGAAAAACTGTTTTTT. This gives the protein CASSPESNEKLFF.